Listed below are T cell receptor beta chains from one sample, sequenced in a study of blood T cell repertoires in COVID-19. The table came from immunoSEQ multiplex PCR; TCRdb's copy has only in-frame clones and leaves some out. The table has tens of thousands of clones, 74% seen once. Sequenced: peripheral blood. The receptor set was obtained from a human donor with acute or convalescent COVID-19. The donor label of this sample is uncertain. The CDR3 runs from the conserved cysteine through the conserved F or W. The order of the fields is clone size, D gene, J gene, V gene, CDR3 protein, CDR3 DNA. A D gene is named only where the DNA matches it firmly. A row's size may be missing; if present it is once, few, many or a size class.

clone_size: NA
d_call: TRBD1
j_call: TRBJ1-1
v_call: TRBV19
cdr3_aa: CASSIQGATEAFF
cdr3_nt: TGTGCCAGTAGTATTCAGGGGGCAACTGAAGCTTTCTTT

clone_size: NA
d_call: TRBD2
j_call: TRBJ2-7
v_call: TRBV2
cdr3_aa: CASKTGLGPYEQYF
cdr3_nt: TGTGCCAGCAAGACGGGACTAGGTCCCTACGAGCAGTACTTC

clone_size: NA
d_call: NA
j_call: TRBJ1-1
v_call: TRBV15
cdr3_aa: CATSRGGLGNTEAFF
cdr3_nt: TGTGCCACCAGCAGGGGGGGGCTAGGGAACACTGAAGCTTTCTTT

clone_size: NA
d_call: NA
j_call: TRBJ1-6
v_call: TRBV3-1/TRBV3-2
cdr3_aa: CASSLKRVSSYNSPLHF
cdr3_nt: TGTGCCAGCAGCCTGAAACGGGTCAGCTCCTATAATTCACCCCTCCACTTT

clone_size: few
d_call: TRBD2
j_call: TRBJ2-1
v_call: TRBV7-2
cdr3_aa: CASRPQIAGGYNEQFF
cdr3_nt: TGTGCCAGCAGGCCCCAAATAGCGGGAGGGTACAATGAGCAGTTCTTC

clone_size: NA
d_call: TRBD1
j_call: TRBJ1-1
v_call: TRBV3-1/TRBV3-2
cdr3_aa: CASSQTGLEAFF
cdr3_nt: TGTGCCAGCAGCCAGACAGGGCTTGAAGCTTTCTTT

clone_size: NA
d_call: NA
j_call: TRBJ1-1
v_call: TRBV19
cdr3_aa: CASSPNRGKNTEAFF
cdr3_nt: TGTGCCAGTAGTCCCAATCGGGGGAAGAACACTGAAGCTTTCTTT

clone_size: NA
d_call: NA
j_call: TRBJ2-7
v_call: TRBV6-2/TRBV6-3
cdr3_aa: CASSYTGSQVEQYF
cdr3_nt: TGTGCCAGCAGTTACACAGGATCCCAGGTCGAGCAGTACTTC

clone_size: few
d_call: NA
j_call: TRBJ1-1
v_call: TRBV3-1/TRBV3-2
cdr3_aa: CASSQEGGNLEAFF
cdr3_nt: TGTGCCAGCAGCCAAGAAGGAGGGAACCTTGAAGCTTTCTTT

clone_size: NA
d_call: NA
j_call: TRBJ2-5
v_call: TRBV29-1
cdr3_aa: CSGGLETQYF
cdr3_nt: TGCAGCGGGGGACTAGAGACCCAGTACTTC

clone_size: NA
d_call: TRBD2
j_call: TRBJ2-3
v_call: TRBV30
cdr3_aa: CAWNPGLNTDTQYF
cdr3_nt: TGTGCCTGGAACCCGGGACTAAACACAGATACGCAGTATTTT

clone_size: many
d_call: NA
j_call: TRBJ1-1
v_call: TRBV6-1
cdr3_aa: CASSEGHGYGNTEAFF
cdr3_nt: TGTGCCAGCAGTGAGGGACACGGGTATGGGAACACTGAAGCTTTCTTT

clone_size: NA
d_call: TRBD2
j_call: TRBJ2-7
v_call: TRBV6-2/TRBV6-3
cdr3_aa: CASSYGRAVDEQYF
cdr3_nt: TGTGCCAGCAGTTACGGGAGGGCCGTGGACGAGCAGTACTTC

clone_size: NA
d_call: TRBD1
j_call: TRBJ2-2
v_call: TRBV20-1
cdr3_aa: CSASPRDRGLGGELFF
cdr3_nt: TGCAGTGCTAGTCCCCGGGACAGGGGGCTTGGCGGGGAGCTGTTTTTT

clone_size: NA
d_call: NA
j_call: TRBJ1-2
v_call: TRBV30
cdr3_aa: CAWSRTEYGYTF
cdr3_nt: TGTGCCTGGAGCAGGACAGAGTATGGCTACACCTTC